These T cell receptor beta chains were read from a single sample in a study of T cells in Graves' hyperthyroidism and ophthalmopathy. TCRdb recomputed calls from the multiplex PCR reads with MiXCR, one row per CDR3 protein. The sample includes roughly 290,000 distinct CDR3 sequences, about 18% of them seen just once. The sample comprised blood. The receptor set was obtained from a woman aged 55-70 years with Graves' ophthalmopathy. The CDR3 runs from the conserved cysteine through the conserved F or W. The order of the fields is J gene, D gene, clone size, V gene, CDR3 DNA, CDR3 protein. A D gene is named only where the DNA matches it firmly. A row's size may be missing; if present it is once, few, many or a size class.

TRBJ2-3	TRBD2	few	TRBV6-1	TGTGCCAGCAGATCAGCGGGAGGGTTGGGTACGCAGTATTTT	CASRSAGGLGTQYF
TRBJ2-7	-	many	TRBV6-2/TRBV6-3	TGTGCCAGCAGTAAACAGGGTCCGTCCTACGAGCAGTACTTC	CASSKQGPSYEQYF
TRBJ2-7	-	few	TRBV29-1	TGCAGCGTTGAAGATGGGACGCTTACCTACGAGCAGTACTTC	CSVEDGTLTYEQYF
TRBJ1-3	-	many	TRBV20-1	TGCAGTGCTAGAGAGAGGGGCTGGTCTGGAAACACCATATATTTT	CSARERGWSGNTIYF
TRBJ2-3	TRBD2	many	TRBV20-1	TGCAGTGCTAGACGGGCGGGGGTGGATACGCAGTATTTT	CSARRAGVDTQYF
TRBJ1-1	TRBD1	many	TRBV20-1	TGCAGTGCTGAGGGGGCAGCGAACACTGAAGCTTTCTTT	CSAEGAANTEAFF
TRBJ1-2	TRBD1	many	TRBV20-1	TGCAGTGCTAGTCGGACAGGCGGGGGCTACACCTTC	CSASRTGGGYTF
TRBJ2-7	-	many	TRBV5-1	TGCGCCAGCAGCTTGGCCGCCAGCCACGAGCAGTACTTC	CASSLAASHEQYF
TRBJ2-1	-	-	TRBV2	TGTGCCAGCAGTGGAGAGGGGCAATCTAATGAGCAGTTCTTC	CASSGEGQSNEQFF
TRBJ1-2	-	-	TRBV19	TGTGCCAGTACTAATCGTGGCGAAACCGCGTGGGGCTACACCTTC	CASTNRGETAWGYTF
TRBJ2-1	TRBD1	many	TRBV25-1	TGTGCCAGCAGTCTCTCCGAACAGGGGACCGGTGAGCAGTTCTTC	CASSLSEQGTGEQFF
TRBJ1-5	-	few	TRBV18	TGTGCCAGCTCCTGGACAGTAGATAGCAATCAGCCCCAGCATTTT	CASSWTVDSNQPQHF
TRBJ2-1	-	many	TRBV7-9	TGTGCCAGCAGTCTATCGGACCATTGGTTCTTC	CASSLSDHWFF
TRBJ2-2	-	many	TRBV7-2	TGTGCCAGCAAGCCCGGGCAATCGCTTATTACCGGGGAGCTGTTTTTT	CASKPGQSLITGELFF
TRBJ2-2	TRBD1	-	TRBV5-1	TGCGCCAGCAGCTTGGGGACAGGGGTCTACACCGGGGAGCTGTTTTTT	CASSLGTGVYTGELFF
TRBJ2-7	-	-	TRBV27	TGTGCCAGCAGTTTTAAGGGACTCCTTACCTACGAGCAGTACTTC	CASSFKGLLTYEQYF
TRBJ2-3	-	many	TRBV5-8	TGTGCCAGCAGCTTGGAGCAGGACACAGATACGCAGTATTTT	CASSLEQDTDTQYF
TRBJ2-5	TRBD1	few	TRBV4-1	TGCGCCAGCAGCCAAGGTTGGACAGGGGACTCGGAGACCCAGTACTTC	CASSQGWTGDSETQYF
TRBJ1-5	-	many	TRBV20-1	TGCAGTGCTAGAGGGGGGGGAACATGGAGGGGCAATCAGCCCCAGCATTTT	CSARGGGTWRGNQPQHF
TRBJ1-5	-	-	TRBV28	TGTGCCAGCAGCAAATCGGGGGGCGGCAATCAGCCCCAGCATTTT	CASSKSGGGNQPQHF
TRBJ1-5	TRBD1	many	TRBV5-1	TGCGCCAGCAGCACAGGGGCGGGCAATCAGCCCCAGCATTTT	CASSTGAGNQPQHF
TRBJ2-1	TRBD2	-	TRBV7-3	TGTGCCAGCAGCTCGAGCACATCAGCGGGAGGAAGGGTCAATGAGCAGTTCTTC	CASSSSTSAGGRVNEQFF
TRBJ1-5	-	few	TRBV12-5	TGTGCTAGTGGTTTGGGTAAACCCCAGCATTTT	CASGLGKPQHF
TRBJ2-3	-	-	TRBV6-4	TGTGCCAGCAGTGAGACAGAAGGGGATACGCAGTATTTT	CASSETEGDTQYF
TRBJ2-2	-	many	TRBV10-3	TGTGCCATCACCAGAACCTCAGGGTTGACCGGGGAGCTGTTTTTT	CAITRTSGLTGELFF
TRBJ2-5	-	many	TRBV7-2	TGTGCCAGCAGCTTATCTGGGGCGCGAGAGACCCAGTACTTC	CASSLSGARETQYF
TRBJ1-3	-	few	TRBV20-1	TGCAGTGCTAGCAGGGGAGGGATGGACACCATATATTTT	CSASRGGMDTIYF